The text below deals with one T cell receptor beta chain. This CDR3 spans 14 amino acids. Trimming left V 7 bases short and J 5 bases short, with 15 bases between. CDR1 and CDR2 (germline): SNHLY, FYNNEI. This specimen comes from a study of T-cell memory formation after mild COVID-19. TCRdb ran MiXCR on the 5' RACE reads and lists one entry per CDR3 protein. The table lists 350,000 to 500,000 distinct CDR3 sequences, about a sixth of them singletons. Sequencing was done on a sample of PBMCs or a T cell subset sorted from them (not recorded which). V usage is TRBV2 and J usage is TRBJ1-5, with TRBD1 as a possible D gene (5 bases). This sequence was found in a man aged 18 to 30 who had mild COVID-19 (a few samples of this study predate the infection). Cell type and time point are not known. CDR3 DNA sequence: TGTGCCAGCACCGAGAGGACATCTGATCAGCCCCAGCATTTT. It specifies CASTERTSDQPQHF.